These 22 T cell receptor beta chains came from one sample sequenced in a study of metastatic and nonmetastatic thyroid tumors. MiXCR re-clonotyped the PCR reads for TCRdb. Here the sample spans 39,000 or so clones, about 45% being singletons. There were no patients who had received any treatment before thyroid surgery. The sequencing input was tumor tissue. These receptors all come from a male donor with papillary thyroid cancer or a benign thyroid nodule (not recorded which). Some clones in this sample may be carry-over from other donors' samples.

The rearrangement links TRBV5-1 to TRBJ1-1; 9 bases line up with TRBD1. The CDR3 spans 15 residues. Germline assignment: CDR1 SGHRS and CDR2 YFSETQ. J was trimmed by 4 bases and V by 4 bases; bases with no gene match: 8. CDR3 region: CASSTTATGGTEAFF. The DNA for the CDR3 is TGCGCCAGCAGCACGACCGCGACAGGGGGCACTGAAGCTTTCTTT.

This clone was recorded a few times. This rearrangement joins TRBV6-5 to TRBJ2-3; 7 positions agree with TRBD1. CDR3 length equals 13 residues. Trimming took 3 bases from V and 5 from J; bases not matched to a gene: 2. CDR1 and CDR2 (germline): MNHEY, SVGAGI. CDR3 protein: CASSYSGGDTQYF. The CDR3 nucleotides read TGTGCCAGCAGTTATTCAGGGGGAGATACGCAGTATTTT.

In its sample, this clone was seen a few times. CDR3 DNA: TGCGCCAGCAGCCAGAGGGTCGGTCAGCCCCAGCATTTT. Protein: CASSQRVGQPQHF. The rearrangement uses TRBV4-1 and TRBJ1-5; D not certain. The V and J ends lost 3 bases and 6 bases respectively, with 9 bases between them. This CDR3 is built from 13 residues. In germline, CDR1 is MGHRA, CDR2 YSYEKL.

This clone was detected only a few times. This sequence joins TRBV12-3 or TRBV12-4 and TRBJ1-1; TRBD1 aligns across 7 bases. The V segment lost 6 bases and the J segment 0 bases; nucleotides outside the gene matches: 4. This CDR3 is 14 amino acids long. This CDR3 reads CASRGQWMNTEAFF. In nucleotides, the CDR3 is TGTGCCAGCAGGGGACAGTGGATGAACACTGAAGCTTTCTTT.

This clone was found a few times. This chain connects TRBV6-6 to TRBJ2-7; TRBD2 matches at 8 bases. With V trimmed by 6 bases and J by 5 bases, 24 bases remained unmatched. The CDR3 totals 19 residues. Germline loops: CDR1 MNHNY, CDR2 SVGAGI (reference sequence). The chain's CDR3 is CASSHWGAGELAEGHEQYF. CDR3 nucleotide sequence: TGTGCCAGCAGCCACTGGGGCGCCGGGGAACTAGCGGAGGGGCACGAGCAGTACTTC.

J is TRBJ2-2 and V is TRBV6-1, with D possibly being TRBD2 (5 bases). Trimming took off 5 bases at V and 6 bases at J, with 16 bases between the two ends. The CDR3 is 15 amino acids. Germline CDR1 and CDR2: MNHNS and SASEGT. The CDR3 sequence is CASSLTTDGAGELFF. DNA of the CDR3: TGTGCCAGCAGTTTGACGACCGACGGGGCCGGGGAGCTGTTTTTT.

Many counts were recorded for this clone. The chain couples TRBV6-1 to TRBJ2-1, with 10 bases fitting TRBD1. Germline CDR1 reads MNHNS; CDR2 reads SASEGT. Trimming cost V 5 bases and J 8 bases; bases outside gene matches: 6. The CDR3 sequence is 14 residues long. The CDR3 DNA sequence: TGTGCCAGCAGTAGGACAGGGGGTAACGATGAGCAGTTCTTC. It is translated as CASSRTGGNDEQFF.

The V and J genes are TRBV30 and TRBJ2-1; 10 nucleotides line up with TRBD2. The CDR3 has 15 residues. The germline gives CDR1 GTSNPN, CDR2 SVGIG (reference sequence). With V trimmed by 1 base and J by 5 bases, 5 bases remained unmatched. The CDR3 here is CAWSAPAGGHNEQFF. The CDR3 bases are TGTGCCTGGAGTGCGCCAGCGGGAGGGCACAATGAGCAGTTCTTC.

This sequence joins TRBV7-8 and TRBJ2-3; maybe TRBD1 (6 bases). With 2 bases removed from V and 1 base from J, the gap between germline ends came to 10 bases. Germline loops: CDR1 SGHVS, CDR2 FQNEAQ. CDR3 length equals 15 residues. The CDR3 here is CASSLSTGRTDTQYF. The DNA of the CDR3 is TGTGCCAGCAGCTTATCGACAGGCCGCACAGATACGCAGTATTTT.

This clone turned up a few times. The J gene is TRBJ2-7, the V gene TRBV10-1; D is possibly TRBD1 (6 bases). This CDR3 spans 14 amino acids. V shed 0 bases and J shed 3 bases, with 9 bases lying between them. Germline lookup yields CDR1 WNHNN and CDR2 SYGVQD (reference sequence). The CDR3 spells CASSESYRDYEQYF. The CDR3 DNA sequence: TGCGCCAGCAGTGAGTCTTACAGGGACTACGAGCAGTACTTC.

This clone was detected a few times. The chain links TRBV5-1 to TRBJ2-7, with 10 nucleotides matching TRBD2. With 1 base clipped from V and 3 bases from J, the junction kept 7 bases outside the gene matches. The V gene's germline CDR1 is SGHRS and CDR2 YFSETQ. The CDR3 covers 16 residues. The CDR3: CASSLISGRPLYEQYF. DNA of the CDR3: TGCGCCAGCAGCTTGATTAGCGGGAGGCCGCTCTACGAGCAGTACTTC.

About this clone itself: The junction does not match germline at one end; this may be a read error. V usage is TRBV6-4 and J usage is TRBJ2-7; 7 positions match TRBD2. Per the germline V gene, CDR1 is MRHNA and CDR2 is SNTAGT. This CDR3 is built from 15 residues. The CDR3 bases are TGTGCCAGCAGTGACCCGCGGGACTATAGCCTGGGTGAGGACTTC. It yields the protein CASSDPRDYSLGEDF.

This clone was recorded a few times. The gene calls are TRBV28 and TRBJ2-7; D possibly corresponds to TRBD1 (6 bases). V gave up 6 bases and J gave up 3 bases, with 9 bases separating them. CDR1 is MDHEN and CDR2 is SYDVKM in the germline V gene. The CDR3 covers 12 residues. The CDR3 here is CASRQGDYEQYF. CDR3 DNA sequence: TGTGCCAGCAGACAGGGTGACTACGAGCAGTACTTC.

This clone has just a few counts. One end of the junction is discordant with germline, which a read error may explain. In the same sample, other DNA sequences code for this CDR3. In DNA form, the CDR3 reads TGTGCCAGCATTAACGCCGGTACCTATGAGCAGTACTTC. Protein: CASINAGTYEQYF. The chain employs TRBV27 and TRBJ2-7; D is uncertain. CDR1 is MNHEY and CDR2 is SMNVEV in the germline V gene (reference sequence). This CDR3 has 13 amino acids.

This chain connects TRBV28 to TRBJ2-3; the match to TRBD2 covers 11 bases. The CDR3 totals 16 residues. Germline trimming cut 5 bases from V and 5 bases from J; bases unmatched to any gene: 9. CDR1 and CDR2 (germline): MDHEN, SYDVKM. CDR3 sequence: CASSPTSGSVRDTQYF. The CDR3 nucleotides read TGTGCCAGCAGTCCAACTAGCGGGAGTGTTAGAGATACGCAGTATTTT.

The rearrangement joins TRBV4-1 to TRBJ2-3, with D perhaps TRBD1 (5 bases). V lost 3 bases and J 3 bases, leaving 10 bases between the germline ends. The CDR3 sequence is 14 residues long. Germline-derived CDR1 and CDR2 are MGHRA and YSYEKL. The CDR3 is CASSQFDSTDTQYF. The DNA for the CDR3 is TGCGCCAGCAGCCAGTTCGACAGTACAGATACGCAGTATTTT.

This sequence joins TRBV5-1 and TRBJ2-2, with a tentative D call TRBD1 (6 bases). This CDR3 comprises 18 residues. V lost 0 bases to trimming and J lost 5 bases, with 20 bases between them. Germline lookup yields CDR1 SGHRS and CDR2 YFSETQ. CDR3 amino acids: CASSLEGSGAGETGELFF. The CDR3 DNA reads as TGCGCCAGCAGCTTGGAGGGATCTGGGGCAGGGGAAACCGGGGAGCTGTTTTTT.

J is TRBJ1-2 and V is TRBV9; tentative D call: TRBD1 (5 bases). CDR1 is SGDLS and CDR2 is YYNGEE in the germline V gene. V lost 4 bases and J 0 bases, leaving 10 bases between the germline ends. The CDR3 length is 14 residues. CDR3 DNA sequence: TGTGCCAGCAGCCTACCGGGGGCTAACTATGGCTACACCTTC. Protein sequence: CASSLPGANYGYTF.

In regard to this clone: Other DNA sequences in this specimen translate into the identical CDR3. The CDR3 region has the DNA TGTGCCTGGAGTGCGGGACAGAGACTCTCACCCCTCCACTTT. It codes for CAWSAGQRLSPLHF. The chain is built from TRBV30 and TRBJ1-6; 7 bases are shared with TRBD1. V lost 1 base, J lost 10 bases, and 7 bases stayed unmatched. This CDR3 spans 14 amino acids. Germline V lookup: CDR1 GTSNPN, CDR2 SVGIG (reference sequence).

The chain joins TRBV15 to TRBJ2-2; D is undetermined. V dropped 3 bases and J dropped 3 bases, with 11 bases sitting between them. Germline V gene sequence: CDR1 LNHNV, CDR2 YYDKDF (reference sequence). The CDR3 spans 15 residues. The CDR3 sequence is CATSSFRDYTGELFF. CDR3 DNA sequence: TGTGCCACCAGCAGTTTCAGAGACTACACCGGGGAGCTGTTTTTT.

Details on this clone: The sample contains more than one DNA sequence encoding this CDR3. The genes are TRBV4-1 and TRBJ2-5; TRBD2 aligns across 15 bases. Germline lookup yields CDR1 MGHRA and CDR2 YSYEKL. The CDR3 runs 15 residues. Trimming removed 4 bases from V and 5 bases from J; junction bases left unmatched: 2. CDR3 sequence: CASSLGLAGGETQYF. DNA of the CDR3: TGCGCCAGCAGCCTCGGACTAGCGGGGGGGGAGACCCAGTACTTC.

The chain employs TRBV20-1 and TRBJ2-1, with D possibly being TRBD2 (6 bases). This CDR3 has 14 amino acids. With 6 bases removed from V and 6 bases from J, the gap between germline ends came to 18 bases. Germline loops: CDR1 DFQATT, CDR2 SNEGSKA (reference sequence). The CDR3 loop is CSAEYPGLSNEQFF. The CDR3 nucleotides read TGCAGTGCGGAATACCCGGGACTGTCCAATGAGCAGTTCTTC.